What follows are 16 T cell receptor beta chains derived from one specimen sequenced in a study of T-cell reconstitution after alpha-beta-depleted transplantation in children. This sample's TCRbeta library carried unique molecular identifier barcodes. TCRdb recomputed calls from the PCR reads with MiXCR, one row per CDR3 protein. The sample contains 300,000 to 400,000 distinct CDR3 sequences, around 15% of which appear only once. The input for sequencing was PBMCs, mostly from graft donor cells, taken 360 days after TCRalphabeta/CD19-depleted stem cell transplant. These receptor sequences come from a male patient aged 2-15 years who had a stem cell transplant for acute lymphoblastic leukemia, so the T cells may come from the graft donor.

This sequence joins TRBV10-3 and TRBJ2-3; TRBD2 matches at 10 bases. The CDR3 has 14 residues. Trimming cost V 9 bases and J 4 bases; bases outside gene matches: 7. Looked up from germline, CDR1 is ENHRY and CDR2 is SYGVKD. The CDR3 is CAINSGRASDTQYF. CDR3 nucleotide sequence: TGTGCCATTAACAGCGGGAGGGCCTCAGATACGCAGTATTTT.

The chain uses TRBV10-3 and TRBJ1-2, with D hard to call. Trimming took off 0 bases at V and 4 bases at J, with 15 bases between the two ends. CDR1 and CDR2 from the germline V gene are ENHRY and SYGVKD. This CDR3 is 16 amino acids long. The CDR3 spells CAISESGSDTIYGYTF. CDR3 nucleotide sequence: TGTGCCATCAGTGAGTCGGGCTCAGACACAATCTATGGCTACACCTTC.

The rearrangement uses TRBV29-1 and TRBJ2-7; D ambiguous. The V end lost 4 bases, the J end lost 3 bases, and 16 bases lay between the germline ends. The CDR3 length is 14 residues. The germline V gene has CDR1 SQVTM and CDR2 ANQGSEA. In DNA form, the CDR3 reads TGCAGCGTTGCGCTCGGCGTCTTGAACTACGAGCAGTACTTC. It yields the protein CSVALGVLNYEQYF.

This clonotype was picked up a small number of times. The rearrangement links TRBV15 to TRBJ2-1, with D perhaps matching TRBD1 or TRBD2 (6 bases each). The CDR3 extends over 15 amino acids. Per the germline V gene, CDR1 is LNHNV and CDR2 is YYDKDF (reference sequence). V was trimmed by 9 bases and J by 4 bases, leaving 19 bases between them. The CDR3 protein is CATKVGGLFYNEQFF. CDR3 nucleotides: TGTGCCACTAAGGTTGGGGGGCTCTTTTACAATGAGCAGTTCTTC.

This chain links TRBV7-9 with TRBJ1-1; D is undetermined. The ends were cut back, 2 bases at V and 6 bases at J, with 10 bases in the middle. CDR1 is SEHNR and CDR2 is FQNEAQ in the germline V gene (reference sequence). CDR3 length: 13 amino acids. The DNA for the CDR3 is TGTGCCAGCAGCTTAAGTTTGTTCGCTGAAGCTTTCTTT. Encoded protein: CASSLSLFAEAFF.

This clonotype turned up a few times. V usage is TRBV4-3 and J usage is TRBJ2-7, with 10 positions matching TRBD2. V dropped 0 bases and J dropped 3; count of bases not matched to a gene: 5. This CDR3 spans 16 amino acids. Germline V gene data show CDR1 as LGHNA and CDR2 as YSLEER. The CDR3 here is CASSQELAGEGYEQYF. CDR3 DNA: TGCGCCAGCAGCCAAGAGCTAGCGGGAGAGGGCTACGAGCAGTACTTC.

This clonotype was observed a handful of times. The chain employs TRBV20-1 and TRBJ2-1; TRBD2 aligns across 7 bases. There are 16 residues in the CDR3. CDR1 and CDR2 from the germline V gene are DFQATT and SNEGSKA (reference sequence). The V and J ends lost 0 bases and 5 bases, in that order; junction bases with no gene match: 10. The CDR3 sequence: CSARDVRRERNNEQFF. In DNA form, the CDR3 reads TGCAGTGCTAGAGATGTTAGGCGGGAGAGGAACAATGAGCAGTTCTTC.

This clonotype was counted a few times. This chain connects TRBV29-1 to TRBJ1-1; no clear D. This CDR3 comprises 14 residues. Germline V gives CDR1 SQVTM, CDR2 ANQGSEA. Between the trimmed V and J ends, which lost 6 bases and 1 base, there was a span of 15 bases. The CDR3 coding sequence is TGCAGCGTCGTGGGGAACGGGGAGAACACTGAAGCTTTCTTT. It codes for CSVVGNGENTEAFF.

This clonotype was counted ten times or more. The V and J genes are TRBV7-2 and TRBJ2-1; possibly TRBD2 for D (5 bases). From germline, CDR1 is SGHTA and CDR2 FQGNSA. The V end was cut by 1 base, the J end by 2 bases, with 9 bases between. The CDR3 extends over 15 amino acids. The CDR3 reads CASSLGWEPYNEQFF. In nucleotides, the CDR3 is TGTGCCAGCAGCTTAGGTTGGGAGCCCTACAATGAGCAGTTCTTC.

The chain joins TRBV4-3 to TRBJ2-5; D is undetermined. The V and J ends lost 2 bases and 5 bases respectively, with 12 bases between them. This CDR3 spans 14 amino acids. From germline, CDR1 is LGHNA and CDR2 YSLEER. The CDR3 region is CASSQFGSSETQYF. In DNA, the CDR3 is TGCGCCAGCAGCCAATTCGGGTCTTCGGAGACCCAGTACTTC.

This clonotype was seen only a few times. The chain uses TRBV19 and TRBJ2-3; a possible D gene is TRBD2 (5 bases). The length of the CDR3 is 14 residues. The germline V and J ends were trimmed by 1 base and 4 bases, with 9 bases remaining between them. Germline lookup yields CDR1 LNHDA and CDR2 SQIVND (reference sequence). The chain's CDR3 is CASSIVRGADTQYF. Here the CDR3 DNA reads TGTGCCAGTAGTATAGTTCGGGGAGCAGATACGCAGTATTTT.

This clonotype was picked up a small number of times. The rearrangement links TRBV6-6 to TRBJ2-1; the D is unclear. The CDR3 spans 11 residues. Germline lookup yields CDR1 MNHNY and CDR2 SVGAGI (reference sequence). The ends were cut back, 8 bases at V and 7 bases at J, with 9 bases in the middle. The CDR3 protein is CASQWLNEQFF. Here the CDR3 DNA reads TGTGCCAGCCAATGGCTAAATGAGCAGTTCTTC.

This clonotype has a count of ten or more. The genes are TRBV6-5 and TRBJ2-1; no clear D gene. This CDR3 has 13 amino acids. Looked up from germline, CDR1 is MNHEY and CDR2 is SVGAGI. Deletions cut 6 bases from V and 2 bases from J, with 8 bases between. As DNA, the CDR3 is TGTGCCAGCAGCACAAGCACCTACAATGAGCAGTTCTTC. Encoded protein: CASSTSTYNEQFF.

This clonotype occurred a few times. The chain links TRBV20-1 to TRBJ1-2; D gene uncertain. The CDR3 runs to 13 residues. Germline lookup yields CDR1 DFQATT and CDR2 SNEGSKA (reference sequence). V was cut by 0 bases and J by 14 bases, with 19 bases left in between. The CDR3 bases are TGCAGTGCTAGAGATAGGCCACCGACGGCTAGTACCTTC. Amino acid sequence: CSARDRPPTASTF.

The gene calls are TRBV4-1 and TRBJ2-3, with 12 nucleotides matching TRBD2. The CDR3 length is 16 residues. V lost 2 bases and J lost 4; bases outside the gene matches: 4. Germline V CDR1 and CDR2: MGHRA, YSYEKL. The CDR3 sequence: CASSQPLAGGADTQYF. CDR3 bases: TGCGCCAGCAGCCAACCCCTAGCGGGAGGGGCAGATACGCAGTATTTT.

The chain combines TRBV28 with TRBJ2-6; the D gene is possibly TRBD1 (6 bases). Trimming stripped 4 bases from V and 0 bases from J, with 19 bases between. Germline CDR1 is MDHEN and CDR2 is SYDVKM. This CDR3 spans 19 amino acids. DNA of the CDR3: TGTGCCAGCAGTTCGCCGACAGGTCACAAAGCCTCTGGGGCCAACGTCCTGACTTTC. Translation: CASSSPTGHKASGANVLTF.